The 28 T cell receptor beta chains reported below all come from one sample, sequenced in a study of tumor-infiltrating lymphocytes in primary liver carcinoma. From around 520 ng of total RNA, TCR beta-specific cDNA was reverse-transcribed using a constant-region primer. It was through three nested multiplex PCR rounds of slightly modified ARM-PCR that TCR beta libraries arose. It was with TRBV1-TRBV30 forward primers and a C-beta reverse primer that the first two PCR rounds were run, at about 9 cycles each. A single record per CDR3 protein comes from TCRdb applying MiXCR to the multiplex PCR reads. Here the sample spans 55,000 to 65,000 distinct CDR3 sequences, approximately 70% being singletons. For each extraction, RNA and DNA were obtained together from roughly 20-30 mg of unsorted bulk tissue. Sequenced material: liver tumor tissue from sampling region 2. Subset given: tumor region T2, inferior pole. These receptors all come from a man in his forties or fifties with primary liver carcinoma and hepatitis B virus infection.

This clonotype appeared many times. The rearrangement uses TRBV11-2 and TRBJ2-7; D gene unclear. The CDR3 contains 15 residues. Germline CDR1 is SGHAT and CDR2 is FQNNGV. V was pared by 5 bases and J by 1 base, with 15 bases between. The chain's CDR3 is CASSLSMGISYEQYF. The CDR3 bases are TGTGCCAGCAGCCTATCTATGGGAATATCCTACGAGCAGTACTTC. Full variable domain (remainder filled in from reference TRBV11-2 and TRBJ2-7): EAGVAQSPRYKIIEKRQSVAFWCNPISGHATLYWYQQILGQGPKLLIQFQNNGVVDDSQLPKDRFSAERLKGVDSTLKIQPAKLEDSAVYLCASSLSMGISYEQYFGPGTRLTVT.

For this clonotype: At one of its ends the junction is not consistent with the germline gene, which may arise from a read error. The chain has TRBV11-2 and TRBJ2-1; 8 positions match TRBD2. This CDR3 comprises 15 residues. Germline-derived CDR1 and CDR2 are SGHAT and FQNNGV. CDR3 bases: TGTGCCAGCAATCCTCCGGGACTAGTAGGCATTGAGCAGCCCTTC. It specifies CASNPPGLVGIEQPF.

Points on this clonotype: The junction departs from the called germline gene at one end, perhaps through a read error. The rearrangement uses TRBV12-3 or TRBV12-4 and TRBJ2-7, with 12 bases that match TRBD1. The CDR3 length is 15 residues. The CDR3 here is CASSFGTGGTYEHYF. The DNA for the CDR3 is TGTGCCAGCAGTTTTGGGACAGGGGGCACCTACGAGCATTACTTC.

As concerns this clonotype: This likely comes from a read error, as the CDR3 has no conserved phenylalanine or tryptophan at its end. The chain recombines TRBV11-2 with TRBJ2-7, with D tentatively TRBD1 (5 bases). From germline, CDR1 is SGHAT and CDR2 FQNNGV. The V and J ends lost 4 bases and 0 bases respectively, with 10 bases between them. The CDR3 runs to 14 residues. The CDR3 reads CASSSNRSSYEQYI. As DNA, the CDR3 is TGTGCCAGCAGCTCTAACAGGAGCTCCTACGAGCAGTACATC.

As for this clonotype: Germline and junction disagree at one end, which may indicate a read error. The genes are TRBV28 and TRBJ1-5; possible D gene TRBD1, 6 bases. This CDR3 region has 15 residues. Per the germline V gene, CDR1 is MDHEN and CDR2 is SYDVKM. The CDR3 DNA reads as TGTGCCAGGAGCACCTCGGACAGAGAAAATCAGACCCAGCATTTT. It encodes CARSTSDRENQTQHF.

This clonotype was detected ten times or more. The V gene is TRBV29-1, the J gene TRBJ1-1; the D is unclear. V lost 1 base, J lost 0 bases, and 12 bases lay in between. CDR3 length equals 15 residues. Per the germline V gene, CDR1 is SQVTM and CDR2 is ANQGSEA. CDR3 sequence (DNA): TGCAGCGTTGAAGCGGGGTGGGGAATGAACACTGAAGCTTTCTTT. Amino acid sequence: CSVEAGWGMNTEAFF.

Points on this clonotype: Without the conserved terminal phenylalanine or tryptophan, this CDR3 likely stems from a read error. The CDR3 reads CTSSQAGGKNIQYI. The CDR3 nucleotides read TGCACCAGCAGCCAGGCAGGGGGCAAAAACATTCAGTACATC. V usage is TRBV4-3 and J usage is TRBJ2-4; 7 bases match TRBD1. Germline loops: CDR1 LGHNA, CDR2 YSLEER. The CDR3 covers 14 residues.

The rearrangement links TRBV4-2 to TRBJ2-1; 7 bases fit TRBD2. Trimming cost V 4 bases and J 7 bases; bases outside gene matches: 16. Germline assignment: CDR1 LGHNA and CDR2 YNFKEQ. This CDR3 has 17 amino acids. This CDR3 reads CASSLVSAGYTGNEQFF. The CDR3 DNA reads as TGTGCCAGCAGCCTAGTTTCAGCGGGATATACGGGGAATGAGCAGTTCTTC.

As to this clonotype: A much bigger clone sits one base away, suggesting this may be a read error. This chain connects TRBV24-1 to TRBJ2-3; D remains unclear. V lost 8 bases, J lost 7 bases, and 12 bases lay in between. Looked up from germline, CDR1 is KGHDR and CDR2 is SFDVKD. This CDR3 is built from 12 residues. The CDR3 reads CATNSRTNTQYF. As DNA, the CDR3 is TGTGCCACCAATAGTAGGACCAATACGCAGTATTTT.

The genes are TRBV6-6 and TRBJ1-1, with no clear D. In germline, CDR1 is MNHNY, CDR2 SVGAGI (reference sequence). The CDR3 runs to 12 residues. The chain's CDR3 is CISSYSDTEAFF. The CDR3 DNA reads as TGTATCAGTAGTTACTCGGACACTGAAGCTTTCTTT.

This clonotype was observed a single time. Here the CDR3 omits its conserved ending phenylalanine or tryptophan, so a read error is the likely source. The rearrangement links TRBV6-1 to TRBJ2-7; D possibly matches TRBD1 or TRBD2 (6 bases each). CDR3 length: 15 amino acids. Germline V gene lookup returns CDR1 MNHNS and CDR2 SASEGT. The ends were cut back, 6 bases at V and 1 base at J, with 16 bases in the middle. DNA of the CDR3: TGTGCCAGCAGCCTGGGGGGCACTAGTTCCTACGAGCAGTACCTC. It is translated as CASSLGGTSSYEQYL.

For this clonotype: It may be a read error: a sequence one base away is much more abundant. This sequence joins TRBV4-2 and TRBJ2-3, with D perhaps being TRBD1 or TRBD2 (6 bases each). Germline CDR1 and CDR2: LGHNA and YNFKEQ. The CDR3 loop spans 15 amino acids. The V end lost 4 bases, the J end lost 5 bases, and 16 bases lay between the germline ends. The CDR3 here is CASSLEGGGRDTQYF. The CDR3 region has the DNA TGTGCCAGCAGCCTTGAGGGGGGAGGAAGAGATACGCAGTATTTT.

As concerns this clonotype: At one end the junction does not follow the germline gene, possibly because of a read error. CDR3: CDSRNLLNTNTYNEQFF. CDR3 sequence (DNA): TGTGACAGCAGGAACCTACTTAATACAAATACCTATAATGAGCAGTTCTTC. V gene TRBV11-1 combines with J gene TRBJ2-1; the D is unclear. Looked up from germline, CDR1 is SGHAT and CDR2 is FQDESV (reference sequence). The CDR3 has 17 amino acids.

This clonotype has more than one count but fewer than ten. V and J are TRBV6-5 and TRBJ2-7; 7 positions match TRBD2. Losses at the gene ends were 0 bases for V and 3 bases for J; bases not matched to a gene: 11. The CDR3 totals 17 residues. From germline, CDR1 is MNHEY and CDR2 SVGAGI. Written as DNA, the CDR3 is TGTGCCAGCAGTTACTCGGGAGGGGAAGGGAGGGGCTACGAGCAGTACTTC. Translated: CASSYSGGEGRGYEQYF.

The V gene is TRBV6-5, the J gene TRBJ2-7, with D perhaps matching TRBD1 (6 bases). Between the trimmed V and J ends, which lost 2 bases and 3 bases, there was a span of 17 bases. This CDR3 region has 16 residues. From germline, CDR1 is MNHEY and CDR2 SVGAGI. The chain's CDR3 is CASSYMLGHGNYEQYF. CDR3 DNA sequence: TGTGCCAGCAGTTACATGTTGGGACATGGTAACTACGAGCAGTACTTC.

The chain recombines TRBV5-1 with TRBJ2-2, with 9 bases identical to TRBD1. CDR1 and CDR2 from the germline V gene are SGHRS and YFSETQ. The trim removed 5 bases at V and 7 bases at J, leaving 15 bases unmatched. This CDR3 contains 17 residues. The CDR3 DNA reads TGCGCCAGCAGGTTGAGGGCACTGGGACAGGGATACGGGGAGCTGTTTTTT. This gives the protein CASRLRALGQGYGELFF.

In the case of this clonotype: One end of the junction fails to match germline, which may point to a read error. The CDR3 nucleotides are TGCGCCAACAGCTCCCTAGTAGCGGGAGCCACAGATACGCAATATTTT. The encoded protein is CANSSLVAGATDTQYF. V usage is TRBV5-1 and J usage is TRBJ2-3; 9 bases match TRBD2. In germline, CDR1 is SGHRS, CDR2 YFSETQ. The length of the CDR3 is 16 residues.

The chain carries TRBV11-2 and TRBJ2-7; 7 bases are shared with TRBD1. Losses at the gene ends were 7 bases for V and 6 bases for J; bases not matched to a gene: 18. The CDR3 sequence is 16 residues long. Germline V lookup: CDR1 SGHAT, CDR2 FQNNGV. The CDR3 DNA sequence: TGTGCCAGCACCTTCATAGAGGGGGCCATACATAGCGAGCAGTACTTC. This encodes CASTFIEGAIHSEQYF.

Regarding this clonotype: This could be a read error, since a much larger clone is one nucleotide away. CDR3 residues: CSVEEWDRGVDQQYF. DNA for the CDR3: TGCAGCGTTGAGGAATGGGACAGGGGAGTAGACCAGCAGTACTTC. This rearrangement joins TRBV29-1 to TRBJ2-7; 10 nucleotides agree with TRBD1. CDR3 size: 15 residues. Germline CDR1 and CDR2: SQVTM and ANQGSEA. V lost 3 bases, J lost 8 bases, and 13 bases stayed unmatched.

Remarks on this clonotype: The CDR3 does not close with the conserved phenylalanine or tryptophan, likely indicating a read error. The CDR3 DNA reads as TGTGCCAGCGGCACTACAGGGTGGTACGAGCAGTACTCC. It codes for CASGTTGWYEQYS. This chain connects TRBV6-2 or TRBV6-3 to TRBJ2-7; D is perhaps TRBD1 (6 bases). Between the trimmed V and J ends, which lost 8 bases and 4 bases, there was a span of 15 bases. Germline CDR1 reads MNHEY; CDR2 reads SVGEGT. The CDR3 is made up of 13 amino acids.

The chain links TRBV4-1 to TRBJ2-7, with TRBD2 matching over 7 bases. The CDR3 contains 16 residues. Germline lookup yields CDR1 MGHRA and CDR2 YSYEKL. The V gene end was trimmed by 6 bases and the J gene end by 3 bases; junction bases not matched to a gene: 14. The CDR3: CASSYSLAEPFYEQYF. In DNA form, the CDR3 reads TGCGCCAGCAGTTATTCGCTAGCGGAACCGTTCTACGAGCAGTACTTC.

Notes on this clonotype: The junction and the germline gene differ at one end; a read error may be behind it. This chain connects TRBV5-6 to TRBJ1-2, with 8 bases identical to TRBD1. This CDR3 has 13 amino acids. CDR1 and CDR2 (germline): SGHDT, YYEEEE. The CDR3 DNA follows: TGTGCCGGCAGTTTGCTTGGGACAGGAGGCTACACCTTC. Residues: CAGSLLGTGGYTF.

This clonotype came up a few times. A much more abundant neighbour one base away suggests this may be a read error. The chain combines TRBV14 with TRBJ2-2; D is perhaps TRBD2 (5 bases). The germline V gene has CDR1 SGHDN and CDR2 FVKESK. Trimming removed 3 bases from V and 0 bases from J, with 8 bases in between. This CDR3 spans 15 amino acids. The CDR3 region has the DNA TGTGCCAGCAGCCATGGGAGCGCGAACACCGGGGAGCTGTTTTTT. It yields the protein CASSHGSANTGELFF.

A remark on this clonotype: Lacking the conserved final phenylalanine or tryptophan, this CDR3 likely reflects a read error. J is TRBJ2-7 and V is TRBV6-1, with D maybe TRBD2 (5 bases). This CDR3 spans 17 amino acids. CDR1 and CDR2 (germline): MNHNS, SASEGT. For the CDR3, the DNA is TGTACCAGCAGTGAGTGGGTAAGCCCCCACCACGAGGGCGAGCAGTACATC. Translated, it gives CTSSEWVSPHHEGEQYI.

A remark on this clonotype: Compared with germline, one end of the junction differs, possibly owing to a read error. The chain joins TRBV5-4 to TRBJ2-3; D ambiguous. Germline CDR1 is SGHNT and CDR2 is YYREEE (reference sequence). The CDR3 is 13 residues long. CDR3 bases: TGTGCCAGCAGCTTGGAAAGTATCGATACGCAGTACTTT. The encoded protein is CASSLESIDTQYF.

With regard to this clonotype: The missing conserved phenylalanine or tryptophan at the end of this CDR3 makes a read error likely. This chain uses TRBV5-4 with TRBJ1-1; D possibly corresponds to TRBD1 (6 bases). This CDR3 is built from 16 residues. Germline V gene data show CDR1 as SGHNT and CDR2 as YYREEE (reference sequence). V lost 1 base and J 1 base, leaving 14 bases between the germline ends. The CDR3 coding sequence is TGTGCCAGCAGCTTGAGTCGAGGGGGGACGAACACTGAAGCTTTCTCT. Encoded protein: CASSLSRGGTNTEAFS.

The genes are TRBV11-2 and TRBJ2-5; D is possibly TRBD2 (6 bases). Germline CDR1 is SGHAT and CDR2 is FQNNGV. The length of the CDR3 is 16 residues. Trimming removed 10 bases from V and 3 bases from J, with 24 bases in between. CDR3 in DNA: TGTGCCAACAGTCAAACTCCTGGCGGGGCGGAAGAGACCCAGTACTTC. It encodes CANSQTPGGAEETQYF. The variable domain in full, with the rest retrieved from reference TRBV11-2 and TRBJ2-5, is EAGVAQSPRYKIIEKRQSVAFWCNPISGHATLYWYQQILGQGPKLLIQFQNNGVVDDSQLPKDRFSAERLKGVDSTLKIQPAKLEDSAVYLCANSQTPGGAEETQYFGPGTRLLVL.

To note about this clonotype: One end of the junction does not line up with germline, which may come from a read error. The rearrangement joins TRBV4-2 to TRBJ1-1; unclear D gene. The CDR3 has 14 amino acids. The germline gives CDR1 LGHNA, CDR2 YNFKEQ. CDR3 in DNA: TGTGCCAGCAGCCAAGATCGCGGGAACACTGGAGCTTTCTTT. It specifies CASSQDRGNTGAFF.